This T cell receptor (beta chain) was obtained from a study of T cells after yellow fever vaccination. Whole-study context: Preparation of fractions with low cell numbers was performed using SMART-Seq v4 Ultra Low Input. Points from the study as a whole: Post-booster samples contained most primary-vaccination clones (approximately 96% CD4, almost 90% CD8). The appearance of a small share of clonotypes in both CD4 and CD8 compartments was observed. Repertoires sorted by FACS could include abundant clonotypes that are contaminants from the bulk population.

The ends lost 5 bases at V and 0 bases at J; junction bases unmatched: 4. Looked up from germline, CDR1 is SGHRS and CDR2 is YFSETQ. The CDR3 runs to 14 residues. MiXCR, run by TCRdb on the 5' RACE reads, gives a single entry per CDR3 protein. The sample has just under 600,000 distinct CDR3 sequences, roughly 13% seen once. This clonotype was seen more than once but under ten times. The antigen is undetermined. The sample in question was PBMCs, obtained on the day of the yellow fever booster vaccination. The source is a man aged 25-45 years who received the YFV17D yellow fever vaccine. V gene TRBV5-1 combines with J gene TRBJ2-7; TRBD2 matches at 8 bases. The chain's CDR3 is CASRSGSVSYEQYF. In nucleotides, the CDR3 is TGCGCCAGCAGGAGCGGGAGTGTCTCCTACGAGCAGTACTTC.